These 13 T cell receptor beta chains share one sample of origin, sequenced in a study of T cell responses to AZD1222 COVID-19 vaccine. Repertoires were generated with immunoSEQ multiplex PCR, while TCRdb's copy carries only in-frame clones and drops some. The sample lists about 120,000 clones, roughly 87% seen once, with approximately 3.5% in the top ten. This specimen consisted of peripheral blood, obtained on day 0 of AZD1222 vaccination. The receptors here all came from an adult in good health.

The rearrangement uses TRBV7-9 and TRBJ2-1; 15 bases agree with TRBD2. This CDR3 comprises 19 residues. Looked up from germline, CDR1 is SEHNR and CDR2 is FQNEAQ (reference sequence). Losses at the gene ends were 6 bases for V and 0 bases for J; bases not matched to a gene: 9. The CDR3 here is CASSPLGLAGGSSYNEQFF. CDR3 coding DNA: TGTGCCAGCAGTCCCCTGGGACTAGCGGGGGGCTCCTCCTACAATGAGCAGTTCTTC.

The CDR3 reads CASTLRGVNTEAFF. In DNA form, the CDR3 reads TGTGCCAGCACCCTCCGGGGGGTGAACACTGAAGCTTTCTTT. The chain uses TRBV7-2 and TRBJ1-1; D possibly corresponds to TRBD1 (5 bases). CDR1 is SGHTA and CDR2 is FQGNSA in the germline V gene. Trimming took off 7 bases at V and 0 bases at J, with 12 bases between the two ends. The CDR3 covers 14 residues. Complete variable domain (other parts from reference TRBV7-2 and TRBJ1-1): GAGVSQSPSNKVTEKGKDVELRCDPISGHTALYWYRQSLGQGLEFLIYFQGNSAPDKSGLPSDRFSAERTGGSVSTLTIQRTQQEDSAVYLCASTLRGVNTEAFFGQGTRLTVV.

This clone was recorded only once. The chain uses TRBV2 and TRBJ1-2; TRBD1 might be the D (5 bases). The CDR3 spans 14 residues. The germline gives CDR1 SNHLY, CDR2 FYNNEI. V dropped 5 bases and J dropped 4 bases, with 14 bases sitting between them. The CDR3 spells CASSSDSALYGYTF. CDR3 sequence (DNA): TGTGCCAGCAGTTCCGACAGCGCTCTCTATGGCTACACCTTC.

The chain uses TRBV6-2 or TRBV6-3 and TRBJ1-1; D gene ambiguous. V dropped 0 bases and J dropped 5 bases, with 10 bases sitting between them. CDR3 size: 14 residues. Germline assignment: CDR1 MNHEY and CDR2 SVGEGT. For the CDR3, the DNA is TGTGCCAGCAGTTACTCGATGGGGTCGACTGAAGCTTTCTTT. Encoded protein: CASSYSMGSTEAFF.

This chain connects TRBV7-3 to TRBJ1-5; D remains unclear. The CDR3 length is 13 residues. Deletions cut 0 bases from V and 6 bases from J, with 6 bases between. Germline CDR1 and CDR2: SGHTA and FQGTGA. The CDR3 spells CASSLTLGQPQHF. DNA for the CDR3: TGTGCCAGCAGCTTAACGCTGGGTCAGCCCCAGCATTTT.

The chain carries TRBV7-3 and TRBJ1-5, with TRBD1 as a possible D gene (5 bases). The V end lost 4 bases, the J end lost 6 bases, and 10 bases lay between the germline ends. The V gene's germline CDR1 is SGHTA and CDR2 FQGTGA. This CDR3 has 13 amino acids. CDR3 in DNA: TGTGCCAGCAGCTCCTCGAGGGGTCAGCCCCAGCATTTT. It is translated as CASSSSRGQPQHF.

The J gene is TRBJ2-2, the V gene TRBV4-3, with a tentative D call TRBD1 (6 bases). The CDR3 is 17 amino acids. V shed 0 bases and J shed 5 bases, with 16 bases lying between them. The germline CDR1 and CDR2 sequences are LGHNA and YSLEER. In DNA form, the CDR3 reads TGCGCCAGCAGCCAAGATAGGGGCAGGGGTGGGACCGGGGAGCTGTTTTTT. This sequence encodes CASSQDRGRGGTGELFF.

The CDR3 sequence is CASSFSNPSGVVGYGYTF. The CDR3 region has the DNA TGTGCCAGCAGTTTCTCTAATCCTTCCGGGGTGGTAGGCTATGGCTACACCTTC. The chain links TRBV27 to TRBJ1-2; D gene uncertain. Germline lookup yields CDR1 MNHEY and CDR2 SMNVEV (reference sequence). The length of the CDR3 is 18 residues. The V end was cut by 3 bases, the J end by 4 bases, with 24 bases between.

The chain is built from TRBV28 and TRBJ1-1; 9 bases agree with TRBD1. The CDR3 runs 15 residues. The germline V gene encodes CDR1 MDHEN and CDR2 SYDVKM. After removal of 4 bases from V and 0 bases from J, the junction contained 3 bases not matched to a gene. The CDR3 loop is CASSSGTGLNTEAFF. The DNA for the CDR3 is TGTGCCAGCAGTTCCGGGACAGGGTTGAACACTGAAGCTTTCTTT. Full variable domain (remainder filled in from reference TRBV28 and TRBJ1-1): DVKVTQSSRYLVKRTGEKVFLECVQDMDHENMFWYRQDPGLGLRLIYFSYDVKMKEKGDIPEGYSVSREKKERFSLILESASTNQTSMYLCASSSGTGLNTEAFFGQGTRLTVV.

This clone was seen a single time. The chain couples TRBV12-3 or TRBV12-4 to TRBJ2-3, with TRBD1 as a possible D gene (6 bases). The CDR3 sequence is 13 residues long. V was trimmed by 6 bases and J by 3 bases, leaving 10 bases between them. CDR3 amino acids: CASSVRGTDTQYF. In DNA form, the CDR3 reads TGTGCCAGCAGCGTAAGGGGGACAGATACGCAGTATTTT.

The chain couples TRBV4-1 to TRBJ1-5; 10 bases are a match to TRBD1. Unmatched junction bases numbered 4, after V lost 5 bases and J lost 6 bases. The germline gives CDR1 MGHRA, CDR2 YSYEKL. This CDR3 is 14 amino acids long. CDR3 DNA sequence: TGCGCCAGCAGCTCGACAGGGGGCATTCAGCCCCAGCATTTT. It is translated as CASSSTGGIQPQHF.

The gene calls are TRBV27 and TRBJ2-3; D is ambiguous. The V gene's germline CDR1 is MNHEY and CDR2 SMNVEV (reference sequence). This CDR3 has 16 amino acids. V dropped 4 bases and J dropped 0 bases, with 14 bases sitting between them. CDR3 bases: TGTGCCAGCAGTTCGTTTGCGGATTCTAGCACAGATACGCAGTATTTT. Protein: CASSSFADSSTDTQYF.

The chain joins TRBV14 to TRBJ1-2; the D gene is possibly TRBD1 (5 bases). V lost 4 bases and J 4 bases, leaving 16 bases between the germline ends. Germline CDR1 is SGHDN and CDR2 is FVKESK. The CDR3 extends over 15 amino acids. Here the CDR3 reads CASSPSRGPAYGYTF. As DNA, the CDR3 is TGTGCCAGCAGCCCCAGTCGGGGACCAGCCTATGGCTACACCTTC.